This is a list of T cell receptor beta chains from one sample in a study of cytomegalovirus exposure and HLA in healthy donors. The repertoire was sequenced with immunoSEQ multiplex PCR; TCRdb's copy has only in-frame clones and lacks some. The sample includes 65,000 to 95,000 clones, roughly four fifths seen only once; the top ten take about an eighth. Sequencing was carried out using PBMCs. These TCRs come from a human donor in good health. Both conserved end residues are part of each CDR3. The order of the fields is V gene, D gene, J gene, clone size, CDR3 DNA, CDR3 protein. A D gene is named only where the DNA matches it firmly. Clone size is stated in some rows and not others, as once, few, many or a class when expanded.

TRBV5-6	-	TRBJ2-7	-	TGTGCCAGCAGCTTGGCCTCGCGGGTTTCCTACGAGCAGTACTTC	CASSLASRVSYEQYF
TRBV13	TRBD1	TRBJ2-7	-	TGTGCCAGCAGCTTGGGACAGGGTCCCAACGAGCAGTACTTC	CASSLGQGPNEQYF
TRBV7-8	-	TRBJ2-7	-	TGTGCCAGCAGCTCCTCTCCGTACGAGCAGTACTTC	CASSSSPYEQYF
TRBV7-8	-	TRBJ1-5	few	TGTGCCAGCAGCTTAGACAGAAATCAGCCCCAGCATTTT	CASSLDRNQPQHF
TRBV9	-	TRBJ1-6	-	TGTGCCAGCAGCGAACAGGGTAGTAATTCACCCCTCCACTTT	CASSEQGSNSPLHF
TRBV5-1	-	TRBJ2-5	-	TGCGCCAGCAGACGAGATTGGTACTTC	CASRRDWYF
TRBV7-2	-	TRBJ1-2	-	TGTGCCAGCAGCTACAGCTATGGCTACACCTTC	CASSYSYGYTF
TRBV19	TRBD2	TRBJ2-1	few	TGTGCCAGTAAAGAGAATGGACTAGCGGGGAATGAGCAGTTCTTC	CASKENGLAGNEQFF
TRBV5-6	-	TRBJ2-1	once	TGTGCCAGCAGCTTGGGCGGCGGGGCGCCTAGCCCTGAGCAGTTCTTC	CASSLGGGAPSPEQFF
TRBV7-2	-	TRBJ1-5	-	TGTGCCAGCAGCTCAAATGGGCCTAATCAGCCCCAGCATTTT	CASSSNGPNQPQHF
TRBV4-2	TRBD1	TRBJ1-6	-	TGTGCCAGCAGCCAAGCGGTCATTGAAGGGGGCCGATCACCCCTCCACTTT	CASSQAVIEGGRSPLHF
TRBV30	-	TRBJ1-3	-	TGTGCCTGGAGTCCGAAGTGGCAGTCTGGAAACACCATATATTTT	CAWSPKWQSGNTIYF
TRBV2	TRBD1	TRBJ1-2	-	TGTGCCAGCAGAAGCGACAGGGAGAATGGCTACACCTTC	CASRSDRENGYTF
TRBV9	TRBD1	TRBJ2-2	-	TGTGCCAGCAGTGATCCCGGGACAGGGTCCGGGGAGCTGTTTTTT	CASSDPGTGSGELFF
TRBV6-5	TRBD2	TRBJ2-6	-	TGTGCCAGCAAACGGGGGGGCTCTGGGGCCAACGTCCTGACTTTC	CASKRGGSGANVLTF
TRBV6-1	-	TRBJ2-1	-	TGTGCCAGCAGTGACGCGGAGGAGCAGTTCTTC	CASSDAEEQFF
TRBV19	TRBD1	TRBJ1-2	-	TGTGCCAGTAGTGTCGACAGGGGGCAAGGCTACACCTTC	CASSVDRGQGYTF
TRBV5-1	-	TRBJ1-2	-	TGCGCCAGCAGCTTGGCCAGGGAGGGCCCTTATGGCTACACCTTC	CASSLAREGPYGYTF
TRBV6-5	-	TRBJ2-2	-	-	CASSSSGGGTGELFF
TRBV5-1	TRBD1	TRBJ2-1	-	TGCGCCAGCAGCCCGGCCGGGACAGCCTACAATGAGCAGTTCTTC	CASSPAGTAYNEQFF